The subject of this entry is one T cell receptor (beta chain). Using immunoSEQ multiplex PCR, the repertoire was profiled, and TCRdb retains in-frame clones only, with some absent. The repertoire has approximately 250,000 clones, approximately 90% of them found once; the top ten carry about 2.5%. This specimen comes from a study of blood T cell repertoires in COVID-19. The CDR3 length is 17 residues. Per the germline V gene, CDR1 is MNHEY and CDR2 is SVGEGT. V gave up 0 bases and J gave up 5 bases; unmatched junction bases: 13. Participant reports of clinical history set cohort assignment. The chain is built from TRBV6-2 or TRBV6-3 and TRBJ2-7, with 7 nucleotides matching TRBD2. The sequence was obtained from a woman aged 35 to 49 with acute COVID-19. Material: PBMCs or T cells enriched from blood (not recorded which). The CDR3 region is CASSYSRLAWGKDEQYV. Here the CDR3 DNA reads TGTGCCAGCAGTTACTCAAGACTAGCCTGGGGAAAGGACGAGCAGTACGTC.